The clone carrying this TCR beta chain was seen just once. Antigen unknown. V was trimmed by 0 bases and J by 6 bases, leaving 10 bases between them. The CDR3 runs 14 residues. CDR1 is SGHKS and CDR2 is YYEKEE in the germline V gene (reference sequence). This entry belongs to a study of pediatric ulcerative colitis. In the study overall: Ulcerative colitis patients had pancolitis or left-sided colitis, with confirming histology.

Broader study findings: A couple of rectal clonotypes were found only in ulcerative colitis patients, all of them.

Up to 500,000 reads were sequenced per sample. Clones were read by immunoSEQ multiplex PCR, and TCRdb kept only the in-frame ones, dropping some. The table includes 15,000 to 20,000 clones, about three quarters detected once. The rectum was sampled with one to two pinch biopsies at colonoscopy. Sequencing was performed on gut tissue. The chain combines TRBV5-5 with TRBJ1-5; the D gene is possibly TRBD1 (5 bases). The sequence came from a girl aged 5-17 years with moderate ulcerative colitis. The CDR3 DNA reads TGTGCCAGCAGCTTGGTGGGGGAGGGTCAGCCCCAGCATTTT. The encoded protein is CASSLVGEGQPQHF.